The next 19 T cell receptor beta chains were all read from a single sample in a study of blood T cell repertoires in COVID-19. TCRdb keeps only in-frame clones here, not all; method: immunoSEQ multiplex PCR. The sample carries tens of thousands of clones, roughly 90% recorded once. Sequencing input: peripheral blood. All receptors derive from a man older than 75 with acute or convalescent COVID-19.

A few counts support this clone. The gene calls are TRBV7-2 and TRBJ2-1; TRBD1 is a possible D gene (5 bases). Per germline, CDR1 SGHTA and CDR2 FQGNSA. The CDR3 spans 15 residues. With 1 base removed from V and 2 bases from J, the gap between germline ends came to 9 bases. The CDR3 DNA reads TGTGCCAGCAGCTTAGTCATGGGGCCCTACAATGAGCAGTTCTTC. Translation: CASSLVMGPYNEQFF. The full variable domain, completed using reference TRBV7-2 and TRBJ2-1, is GAGVSQSPSNKVTEKGKDVELRCDPISGHTALYWYRQSLGQGLEFLIYFQGNSAPDKSGLPSDRFSAERTGGSVSTLTIQRTQQEDSAVYLCASSLVMGPYNEQFFGPGTRLTVL.

The chain recombines TRBV3-1 (or the pseudogene TRBV3-2) with TRBJ1-6, with D possibly being TRBD1 (5 bases). This CDR3 is 13 amino acids long. Trimming removed 3 bases at V and 7 bases at J, with 7 bases between. CDR1 is LGHDT and CDR2 is YNNKEL in the germline V gene (reference sequence). CDR3 region: CASSHGGNSPLHF. The CDR3 DNA sequence: TGTGCCAGCAGCCACGGGGGAAATTCACCCCTCCACTTT.

This chain connects TRBV12-5 to TRBJ2-2, with 7 nucleotides matching TRBD1. Trimming at V came to 10 bases and at J to 1 base, leaving 9 bases not matched to a gene. Germline CDR1 and CDR2: LGHNT and FRNRAP. CDR3 length: 15 amino acids. CDR3 amino acids: CATTRGTVNTGELFF. The CDR3 bases are TGTGCTACCACAAGGGGGACAGTGAACACCGGGGAGCTGTTTTTT.

This clone was seen more than once but under ten times. The chain recombines TRBV7-8 with TRBJ1-2; TRBD1 is a possible D gene (5 bases). With 2 bases removed from V and 0 bases from J, the gap between germline ends came to 16 bases. The germline V gene encodes CDR1 SGHVS and CDR2 FQNEAQ. The CDR3 is 17 residues long. The CDR3 DNA is TGTGCCAGCAGCTTATTTGCGGGACCTACCCCTAACTATGGCTACACCTTC. Its protein is CASSLFAGPTPNYGYTF. Full variable domain (outside the CDR3, taken from reference TRBV7-8 and TRBJ1-2): GAGVSQSPRYKVAKRGQDVALRCDPISGHVSLFWYQQALGQGPEFLTYFQNEAQLDKSGLPSDRFFAERPEGSVSTLKIQRTQQEDSAVYLCASSLFAGPTPNYGYTFGSGTRLTVV.

The V gene is TRBV19, the J gene TRBJ1-1; D might be TRBD1 (6 bases). Germline CDR1 is LNHDA and CDR2 is SQIVND (reference sequence). The CDR3 length is 15 residues. V was cut by 2 bases and J by 2 bases, with 12 bases left in between. The CDR3, as DNA: TGTGCCAGTAGTATATGGGGGCGCAAAAACACTGAAGCTTTCTTT. Protein: CASSIWGRKNTEAFF.

This chain connects TRBV19 to TRBJ1-1; 7 bases map to TRBD1. CDR1 and CDR2 from the germline V gene are LNHDA and SQIVND (reference sequence). This CDR3 region has 13 residues. J lost 0 bases, V lost 5 bases, and 0 bases had no gene match. CDR3 protein: CASSGTVNTEAFF. The CDR3, as DNA: TGTGCCAGTAGTGGGACAGTGAACACTGAAGCTTTCTTT.

The chain recombines TRBV5-1 with TRBJ1-1; 9 positions match TRBD1. In germline, CDR1 is SGHRS, CDR2 YFSETQ. CDR3 length equals 15 residues. V gave up 4 bases and J gave up 4 bases; unmatched junction bases: 8. The CDR3: CASSLRTGDITEAFF. In nucleotides, the CDR3 is TGCGCCAGCAGCCTTAGGACAGGGGATATCACTGAAGCTTTCTTT.

This chain uses TRBV30 with TRBJ2-7; a weak D match, TRBD1 (6 bases). Trimming cost V 4 bases and J 4 bases, with 11 bases left between them. The germline V gene encodes CDR1 GTSNPN and CDR2 SVGIG (reference sequence). The CDR3 length is 12 residues. CDR3 loop: CAWNLQGYEQYF. The CDR3 DNA is TGTGCCTGGAATTTACAGGGTTACGAGCAGTACTTC. The full variable domain, completed using reference TRBV30 and TRBJ2-7, is SQTIHQWPATLVQPVGSPLSLECTVEGTSNPNLYWYRQAAGRGLQLLFYSVGIGQISSEVPQNLSASRPQDRQFILSSKKLLLSDSGFYLCAWNLQGYEQYFGPGTRLTVT.

The V and J genes are TRBV7-9 and TRBJ2-1; D is perhaps TRBD2 (6 bases). Germline CDR1 and CDR2: SEHNR and FQNEAQ (reference sequence). The CDR3 is made up of 16 amino acids. V was shortened by 2 bases and J by 8 bases, with 19 bases between the two germline ends. This CDR3 is CASSLKLGSAVDEQFF. For the CDR3, the DNA is TGTGCCAGCAGCTTAAAACTCGGGAGTGCAGTCGATGAGCAGTTCTTC. The full variable domain, with the rest looked up from reference TRBV7-9 and TRBJ2-1, is DTGVSQNPRHKITKRGQNVTFRCDPISEHNRLYWYRQTLGQGPEFLTYFQNEAQLEKSRLLSDRFSAERPKGSFSTLEIQRTEQGDSAMYLCASSLKLGSAVDEQFFGPGTRLTVL.

The count of this clone is one. The chain's CDR3 is CASSGRTGAYEQYF. DNA for the CDR3: TGTGCCAGCAGTGGGCGGACAGGAGCCTACGAGCAGTACTTC. V is TRBV2 and J is TRBJ2-7; TRBD1 matches at 7 bases. The trim removed 4 bases at V and 2 bases at J, leaving 5 bases unmatched. Germline V gives CDR1 SNHLY, CDR2 FYNNEI. The CDR3 sequence is 14 residues long.

The chain combines TRBV24-1 with TRBJ1-2, with a weak D call TRBD1 (5 bases). Looked up from germline, CDR1 is KGHDR and CDR2 is SFDVKD. V was shortened by 2 bases and J by 4 bases, with 16 bases between the two germline ends. The CDR3 runs to 16 residues. The CDR3 here is CATSDSREGLPYGYTF. The CDR3 nucleotides are TGTGCCACCAGTGATTCCAGGGAGGGATTACCCTATGGCTACACCTTC.

The J gene is TRBJ1-3, the V gene TRBV3-1 (or the pseudogene TRBV3-2); D perhaps matches TRBD1 (5 bases). The CDR3 contains 11 residues. Per germline, CDR1 LGHDT and CDR2 YNNKEL (reference sequence). V was clipped by 4 bases and J by 8 bases, with 6 bases between them. The CDR3 nucleotides are TGTGCCAGCAGCCTACAGGACACCATATATTTT. Amino acids: CASSLQDTIYF.

This sequence joins TRBV14 and TRBJ1-1, with D uncertain. The V gene lost 9 bases and the J gene lost 2 bases, with 13 bases spanning the gap. This CDR3 is built from 13 residues. The germline CDR1 and CDR2 sequences are SGHDN and FVKESK. The CDR3 sequence is CASKDTYNTEAFF. CDR3 DNA: TGTGCCAGTAAAGATACTTACAACACTGAAGCTTTCTTT.

J is TRBJ2-1 and V is TRBV6-5; 8 bases agree with TRBD1. CDR1 is MNHEY, CDR2 SVGAGI, per germline. This CDR3 region has 12 residues. Losses at the gene ends were 11 bases for V and 6 bases for J; bases not matched to a gene: 6. CDR3 protein: CAVRTGTNEQFF. The CDR3 region has the DNA TGTGCCGTCAGGACAGGGACCAATGAGCAGTTCTTC.

The chain combines TRBV6-5 with TRBJ2-3, with a tentative D call TRBD2 (6 bases). The V gene's germline CDR1 is MNHEY and CDR2 SVGAGI. There are 15 residues in the CDR3. The V end was cut by 0 bases, the J end by 0 bases, with 7 bases between. CDR3 nucleotide sequence: TGTGCCAGCAGTTACTCCGGGACTAGCACAGATACGCAGTATTTT. Translation gives CASSYSGTSTDTQYF.

The rearrangement links TRBV7-6 to TRBJ2-3; TRBD2 matches at 11 bases. Trimming cost V 0 bases and J 0 bases; bases outside gene matches: 2. The CDR3 length is 17 residues. Germline values: CDR1 SGHVS, CDR2 FNYEAQ. The CDR3 sequence is CASSLAGLAASTDTQYF. The CDR3 DNA reads as TGTGCCAGCAGCTTAGCGGGACTAGCGGCTAGCACAGATACGCAGTATTTT. The full variable domain, rest sourced from reference TRBV7-6 and TRBJ2-3, is GAGVSQSPRYKVTKRGQDVALRCDPISGHVSLYWYRQALGQGPEFLTYFNYEAQQDKSGLPNDRFSAERPEGSISTLTIQRTEQRDSAMYRCASSLAGLAASTDTQYFGPGTRLTVL.

J is TRBJ1-1 and V is TRBV29-1; perhaps TRBD1 as D (6 bases). Trimming left V 6 bases short and J 1 base short, with 12 bases between. The CDR3 contains 13 residues. Germline CDR1 reads SQVTM; CDR2 reads ANQGSEA. The CDR3 is CSVRQAANTEAFF. DNA for the CDR3: TGCAGCGTCCGACAGGCGGCGAACACTGAAGCTTTCTTT.

The chain is built from TRBV5-1 and TRBJ1-2; D is unclear. The CDR3 loop spans 17 amino acids. Trimming removed 3 bases at V and 4 bases at J, with 22 bases between. Germline lookup yields CDR1 SGHRS and CDR2 YFSETQ. The CDR3 sequence is CASSWSVSGQTIYGYTF. As DNA, the CDR3 is TGCGCCAGCAGCTGGAGCGTATCGGGTCAAACGATCTATGGCTACACCTTC.

This rearrangement joins TRBV19 to TRBJ2-4; 9 nucleotides align to TRBD1. Germline V gene lookup returns CDR1 LNHDA and CDR2 SQIVND (reference sequence). The CDR3 totals 12 residues. Trimming removed 9 bases from V and 8 bases from J; junction bases left unmatched: 5. The CDR3 spells CASRDRVDIQYF. The CDR3 DNA follows: TGTGCCAGCCGGGACAGGGTGGACATTCAGTACTTC.